These 17 T cell receptor beta chains share one sample of origin, sequenced in a study of shared clonotypes between healthy human individuals. Profiling relied on immunoSEQ multiplex PCR, and the TCRdb table lists in-frame clones only, not all of them. The data contain over a million clones, just under 99% of them singletons. The material sequenced was naive CD4+ T cells sorted from blood. Documented subset: CD45RA+ positively selected. The receptors were gathered from a man aged 25-45 years in good health.

The chain is built from TRBV29-1 and TRBJ2-1; 10 bases agree with TRBD2. J was trimmed by 10 bases and V by 7 bases; bases with no gene match: 13. The CDR3 totals 14 residues. Germline CDR1 and CDR2: SQVTM and ANQGSEA. Written as DNA, the CDR3 is TGCAGCGGACTTGACAGCGGGAGGGCCTTCGAGCAGTTCTTC. Translation gives CSGLDSGRAFEQFF.

The chain employs TRBV7-3 and TRBJ2-1, with no clear D. Trimming took off 1 base at V and 15 bases at J, with 19 bases between the two ends. The germline CDR1 and CDR2 sequences are SGHTA and FQGTGA. The CDR3 has 14 residues. CDR3 coding DNA: TGTGCCAGCAGCTTAAGGCCCGACAACCCCCTCGTGTTCTTC. It specifies CASSLRPDNPLVFF.

V gene TRBV27 combines with J gene TRBJ2-5; 14 bases line up with TRBD2. Per germline, CDR1 MNHEY and CDR2 SMNVEV (reference sequence). With 8 bases clipped from V and 5 bases from J, the junction kept 10 bases outside the gene matches. This CDR3 is built from 16 residues. The CDR3 region has the DNA TGTGCCAGCCGAGGGACTAGCGGGAGCCCCGCTGAGACCCAGTACTTC. Translated, it gives CASRGTSGSPAETQYF.

V and J are TRBV27 and TRBJ2-7, with D perhaps TRBD2 (6 bases). Trimming cost V 8 bases and J 1 base, with 15 bases left between them. The CDR3 extends over 14 amino acids. Germline V CDR1 and CDR2: MNHEY, SMNVEV (reference sequence). The CDR3 sequence is CASRVPGTSYEQYF. DNA of the CDR3: TGTGCCAGCCGAGTACCTGGGACTTCCTACGAGCAGTACTTC.

The V gene is TRBV5-1, the J gene TRBJ2-5, with 16 bases that match TRBD2. Losses at the gene ends were 4 bases for V and 5 bases for J; bases not matched to a gene: 2. The CDR3 has 15 amino acids. CDR1 SGHRS and CDR2 YFSETQ come from the germline V gene. CDR3 DNA sequence: TGCGCCAGCAGCACGGGACTAGCGGGAGGGGAGACCCAGTACTTC. Protein: CASSTGLAGGETQYF.

The chain is built from TRBV12-2 and TRBJ2-3; the D call of TRBD2 is as the table states it, not checked on the DNA. TRBV12-2 is marked as a pseudogene. This CDR3 is 17 amino acids long. The CDR3 sequence is CASRFRLAGGPPDTQYF. In nucleotides, the CDR3 is TGTGCAAGTCGCTTCCGACTAGCGGGAGGGCCCCCAGATACGCAGTATTTT.

CDR3 DNA: TGTGCCAGCAGTGCCAGGGGGAATGGGGAAAAACTGTTTTTT. Amino acid sequence: CASSARGNGEKLFF. J is TRBJ1-4 and V is TRBV2; 7 positions match TRBD1. Per germline, CDR1 SNHLY and CDR2 FYNNEI. V lost 4 bases, J lost 8 bases, and 7 bases stayed unmatched. The CDR3 is 14 amino acids.

This sequence joins TRBV28 and TRBJ1-5; D not certain. The CDR3 is 15 residues long. CDR1 and CDR2 from the germline V gene are MDHEN and SYDVKM. Trimming left V 3 bases short and J 0 bases short, with 9 bases between. CDR3 bases: TGTGCCAGCAGTTTTTTCAGATTTAGCAATCAGCCCCAGCATTTT. Amino acids: CASSFFRFSNQPQHF. Full variable domain (missing parts from reference TRBV28 and TRBJ1-5): DVKVTQSSRYLVKRTGEKVFLECVQDMDHENMFWYRQDPGLGLRLIYFSYDVKMKEKGDIPEGYSVSREKKERFSLILESASTNQTSMYLCASSFFRFSNQPQHFGDGTRLSIL.

The chain uses TRBV6-6 and TRBJ1-5; a weak D match, TRBD1 (6 bases). V gave up 6 bases and J gave up 4 bases, with 10 bases separating them. Germline CDR1 and CDR2: MNHNY and SVGAGI (reference sequence). CDR3 length: 13 residues. CDR3 in amino acids: CASSTGLNQPQHF. The CDR3 DNA reads as TGTGCCAGCAGCACAGGGTTAAATCAGCCCCAGCATTTT.

This rearrangement joins TRBV18 to TRBJ2-7; 10 bases line up with TRBD1. With V trimmed by 0 bases and J by 2 bases, 4 bases remained unmatched. This CDR3 contains 16 residues. Germline loops: CDR1 KGHSH, CDR2 LQKENI. The CDR3, as DNA: TGTGCCAGCTCACCACCGGACAGGGGGTACCCCTACGAGCAGTACTTC. Translated: CASSPPDRGYPYEQYF.

J is TRBJ2-7 and V is TRBV2, with unresolved D. Trimming stripped 1 base from V and 3 bases from J, with 7 bases between. This CDR3 contains 13 residues. Germline-derived CDR1 and CDR2 are SNHLY and FYNNEI. CDR3 DNA: TGTGCCAGCAGTGAAGAAGCCTACTACGAGCAGTACTTC. Amino acids: CASSEEAYYEQYF.

The V gene is TRBV4-1, the J gene TRBJ2-6; possible D gene TRBD1, 6 bases. Germline CDR1 reads MGHRA; CDR2 reads YSYEKL. This CDR3 contains 18 residues. Trimming cost V 2 bases and J 0 bases, with 14 bases left between them. As DNA, the CDR3 is TGCGCCAGCAGCCAACCCCGTCAGGGGACCTCTGGGGCCAACGTCCTGACTTTC. Translation gives CASSQPRQGTSGANVLTF.

This rearrangement joins TRBV18 to TRBJ2-2; D is ambiguous. V was clipped by 0 bases and J by 0 bases, with 8 bases between them. This CDR3 region has 16 residues. Germline CDR1 reads KGHSH; CDR2 reads LQKENI. The CDR3 bases are TGTGCCAGCTCACCACCGGCCGGACCGAACACCGGGGAGCTGTTTTTT. Amino acid sequence: CASSPPAGPNTGELFF.

Here the CDR3 reads CASSIVPGLAVNNEQFF. The DNA for the CDR3 is TGCGCCAGCAGCATAGTTCCCGGACTAGCGGTAAACAATGAGCAGTTCTTC. This sequence joins TRBV4-3 and TRBJ2-1; TRBD2 agrees at 10 bases. The CDR3 spans 17 residues. Germline assignment: CDR1 LGHNA and CDR2 YSLEER. The trim removed 5 bases at V and 5 bases at J, leaving 12 bases unmatched.

This rearrangement joins TRBV5-1 to TRBJ2-7; no reliable D call. In germline, CDR1 is SGHRS, CDR2 YFSETQ. The CDR3 totals 16 residues. The V gene lost 1 base and the J gene lost 1 base, with 15 bases spanning the gap. The chain's CDR3 is CASSLTSSGGSYEQYF. The CDR3 DNA reads as TGCGCCAGCAGCTTGACATCGTCCGGCGGATCCTACGAGCAGTACTTC.

The rearrangement uses TRBV7-9 and TRBJ2-7, with D perhaps TRBD2 (5 bases). Trimming took off 3 bases at V and 3 bases at J, with 12 bases between the two ends. The V gene's germline CDR1 is SEHNR and CDR2 FQNEAQ (reference sequence). This CDR3 has 14 amino acids. CDR3: CASSFGLRNYEQYF. CDR3 in DNA: TGTGCCAGCAGCTTTGGACTGAGAAACTACGAGCAGTACTTC.

The CDR3 sequence is CSIRKQSYEQYF. In DNA form, the CDR3 reads TGCAGCATTCGGAAACAGAGCTACGAGCAGTACTTC. The chain carries TRBV29-1 and TRBJ2-7; D remains ambiguous. The CDR3 is 12 amino acids. The ends were cut back, 8 bases at V and 3 bases at J, with 14 bases in the middle. Germline V gene data show CDR1 as SQVTM and CDR2 as ANQGSEA.